The clone carrying this T cell receptor beta chain is labeled as medium-sized. CDR1 and CDR2 (germline): SEHNR, FQNEAQ (reference sequence). The CDR3 sequence is 17 residues long. The J segment lost 2 bases and the V segment lost 4 bases, leaving 10 bases of the junction unmatched. Time point reported: sample taken at primary tumor resection. Whole RNA was taken from tumor, nontumor lung or frozen PBMC; it was then sequenced unsorted. This sample stems from a study of spatial heterogeneity in lung cancer. Study as a whole: Beta-chain sequences consistently outnumbered alpha-chain sequences in detection.

TCRdb re-called the 5' RACE reads through MiXCR, storing one row per CDR3 protein. Here the sample spans 2,900 or so distinct CDR3 sequences, 4.7% being singletons. This clonotype was sampled from a male donor with early-stage non-small cell lung cancer. V is TRBV7-9 and J is TRBJ2-1; TRBD1 aligns across 8 bases. The sequences come from normal lung tissue next to the tumor, collected at surgery. Here the CDR3 DNA reads TGTGCCAGCAGCTCCACTGGCGGGACAGGAGCCTACAATGAGCAGTTCTTC. Translating gives CASSSTGGTGAYNEQFF.